The 26 T cell receptor beta chains in this list originate from one sample, sequenced in a study of PD-1 blockade in mismatch repair-deficient tumors. Here immunoSEQ multiplex PCR was the method, and the copy in TCRdb shows in-frame clones only, minus some. Here the sample spans approximately 40,000 clones, about 76% being singletons. The sample was peripheral blood, taken 4 weeks after starting pembrolizumab. These receptors all come from an adult with mismatch repair-deficient cancer.

This sequence joins TRBV6-5 and TRBJ2-7; no clear D gene. This CDR3 spans 14 amino acids. Trimming pared 3 bases from V and 0 bases from J, leaving 9 bases between. The V gene's germline CDR1 is MNHEY and CDR2 SVGAGI. The CDR3 DNA follows: TGTGCCAGCAGTTATTCGGCTAGCTCCTACGAGCAGTACTTC. This sequence encodes CASSYSASSYEQYF.

The rearrangement uses TRBV5-4 and TRBJ2-3; 11 positions agree with TRBD2. This CDR3 has 16 amino acids. Per germline, CDR1 SGHNT and CDR2 YYREEE (reference sequence). The J segment lost 5 bases and the V segment lost 1 base, leaving 6 bases of the junction unmatched. The CDR3 DNA reads as TGTGCCAGCAGCTTGAGACTAGCGGGAAAGGGAGATACGCAGTATTTT. Translated, it gives CASSLRLAGKGDTQYF.

This clone showed up many times. This CDR3 is CASSLATSVFTGELFF. The CDR3 bases are TGTGCCAGCAGCTTGGCGACTAGCGTCTTCACCGGGGAGCTGTTTTTT. The chain recombines TRBV7-6 with TRBJ2-2; TRBD2 aligns across 8 bases. J gave up 4 bases and V 3 bases, and 7 bases lay outside the gene matches. CDR3 size: 16 residues. CDR1 is SGHVS, CDR2 FNYEAQ, per germline.

The chain combines TRBV6-1 with TRBJ1-1; no reliable D call. CDR1 and CDR2 (germline): MNHNS, SASEGT. This CDR3 is built from 13 residues. The germline V and J ends were trimmed by 8 bases and 2 bases, with 12 bases remaining between them. CDR3 sequence reads: CASCGRSNTEAFF. The CDR3 DNA reads as TGTGCCAGCTGTGGGAGGTCCAACACTGAAGCTTTCTTT.

The V call is TRBV28, the J call TRBJ2-1; maybe TRBD1 (5 bases). Germline lookup yields CDR1 MDHEN and CDR2 SYDVKM. V lost 5 bases and J lost 10, with 18 bases in between. The CDR3 is made up of 14 amino acids. The CDR3 is CASSILLGAGEQFF. The CDR3 bases are TGTGCCAGCAGTATTTTACTTGGAGCAGGGGAGCAGTTCTTC.

CDR3 amino acids: CASRPWTGPNTGELFF. As DNA, the CDR3 is TGCGCCAGCAGGCCCTGGACAGGCCCTAACACCGGGGAGCTGTTTTTT. The rearrangement uses TRBV10-2 and TRBJ2-2; TRBD1 aligns across 7 bases. The CDR3 runs 16 residues. Trimming cost V 6 bases and J 2 bases; bases outside gene matches: 9. Germline loops: CDR1 WSHSY, CDR2 SAAADI.

This clone came up once. This chain connects TRBV10-3 to TRBJ2-3; a possible D gene is TRBD1 (6 bases). V was shortened by 10 bases and J by 0 bases, with 14 bases between the two germline ends. The germline CDR1 and CDR2 sequences are ENHRY and SYGVKD. CDR3 length: 14 residues. The CDR3 spells CATMDSTSTDTQYF. The CDR3, as DNA: TGTGCCACCATGGACAGCACTAGCACAGATACGCAGTATTTT.

The chain combines TRBV5-4 with TRBJ2-1; TRBD2 agrees at 7 bases. This CDR3 has 14 amino acids. Germline V lookup: CDR1 SGHNT, CDR2 YYREEE (reference sequence). V gave up 3 bases and J gave up 5 bases; unmatched junction bases: 5. The CDR3 DNA reads as TGTGCCAGCAGCTCGCGGGAGATCGACAATGAGCAGTTCTTC. It yields the protein CASSSREIDNEQFF.

This chain uses TRBV7-6 with TRBJ2-5; D unclear. Germline assignment: CDR1 SGHVS and CDR2 FNYEAQ. This CDR3 has 12 amino acids. V lost 5 bases and J 4 bases, leaving 8 bases between the germline ends. The CDR3 spells CASSPRGETQYF. The DNA for the CDR3 is TGTGCCAGCAGCCCACGAGGAGAGACCCAGTACTTC.

The chain links TRBV6-5 to TRBJ2-1; tentatively, D is TRBD2 (5 bases). Germline V CDR1 and CDR2: MNHEY, SVGAGI. This CDR3 is 14 amino acids long. Trimming left V 6 bases short and J 6 bases short, with 15 bases between. The CDR3 DNA is TGTGCCAGCAGCTTACTAGGGAGCCGCAATGAGCAGTTCTTC. This translates into CASSLLGSRNEQFF.

The table lists this clone with a few counts. The CDR3 region is CASSVTENTEAFF. CDR3 DNA: TGTGCCAGCAGTGTTACAGAGAACACTGAAGCTTTCTTT. V is TRBV6-1 and J is TRBJ1-1; D is ambiguous. This CDR3 is built from 13 residues. CDR1 MNHNS and CDR2 SASEGT come from the germline V gene. V lost 4 bases to trimming and J lost 1 base, with 7 bases between them.

The rearrangement links TRBV18 to TRBJ1-1; 8 bases line up with TRBD1. V lost 3 bases, J lost 3 bases, and 3 bases stayed unmatched. This CDR3 comprises 14 residues. Germline lookup yields CDR1 KGHSH and CDR2 LQKENI. The CDR3: CASSPTGEDTEAFF. The DNA of the CDR3 is TGTGCCAGCTCACCGACAGGGGAGGACACTGAAGCTTTCTTT.

The chain's CDR3 is CSVMTDSGNTIYF. In DNA form, the CDR3 reads TGCAGCGTCATGACAGACTCTGGAAACACCATATATTTT. The chain links TRBV29-1 to TRBJ1-3; D is perhaps TRBD1 (5 bases). V was clipped by 6 bases and J by 0 bases, with 9 bases between them. Germline CDR1 is SQVTM and CDR2 is ANQGSEA. The CDR3 is 13 residues long.

This clone has just a few counts. This chain joins TRBV7-3 and TRBJ2-1, with 9 bases fitting TRBD2. The junction had 2 bases not matched to a gene; V was cut back by 0 bases and J by 8 bases. CDR1 is SGHTA and CDR2 is FQGTGA in the germline V gene. This CDR3 comprises 14 residues. The CDR3: CASSLTSGSYEQFF. CDR3 DNA sequence: TGTGCCAGCAGCTTAACTAGCGGGAGCTATGAGCAGTTCTTC.

The rearrangement links TRBV7-9 to TRBJ2-7, with 7 bases lining up with TRBD1. Trimming took 5 bases from V and 5 from J; bases not matched to a gene: 6. This CDR3 is built from 13 residues. From germline, CDR1 is SEHNR and CDR2 FQNEAQ (reference sequence). CDR3 coding DNA: TGTGCCAGCAGCCTGGGGACAGCCAACGAGCAGTACTTC. Translation gives CASSLGTANEQYF.

The V call is TRBV5-1, the J call TRBJ1-5; a weak D match, TRBD1 (5 bases). CDR3 length: 15 amino acids. Trimming took off 0 bases at V and 4 bases at J, with 11 bases between the two ends. The V gene's germline CDR1 is SGHRS and CDR2 YFSETQ. CDR3 coding DNA: TGCGCCAGCAGCTTGGCCCGGGGGGAGAATCAGCCCCAGCATTTT. Protein: CASSLARGENQPQHF.

The chain links TRBV23-1 to TRBJ2-2; D remains ambiguous. TRBV23-1 is labeled an ORF, and its function is uncertain. V was cut by 0 bases and J by 5 bases, with 10 bases left in between. The CDR3 has 15 residues. The CDR3 reads CASSQSSLGTGELFF. The CDR3 DNA follows: TGCGCCAGCAGTCAATCGAGTCTAGGGACCGGGGAGCTGTTTTTT.

J is TRBJ2-2 and V is TRBV5-1; D may be TRBD1 (5 bases). Germline V gene sequence: CDR1 SGHRS, CDR2 YFSETQ. V gave up 0 bases and J gave up 4 bases, with 10 bases separating them. CDR3 length: 15 residues. The CDR3 region has the DNA TGCGCCAGCAGCTTGGCAGGGTCGGGCACCGGGGAGCTGTTTTTT. Translated: CASSLAGSGTGELFF. Full variable domain (outside the CDR3, taken from reference TRBV5-1 and TRBJ2-2): KAGVTQTPRYLIKTRGQQVTLSCSPISGHRSVSWYQQTPGQGLQFLFEYFSETQRNKGNFPGRFSGRQFSNSRSEMNVSTLELGDSALYLCASSLAGSGTGELFFGEGSRLTVL.

This rearrangement joins TRBV30 to TRBJ2-3; the D gene is possibly TRBD2 (6 bases). This CDR3 has 15 residues. V was shortened by 3 bases and J by 0 bases, with 13 bases between the two germline ends. Germline V lookup: CDR1 GTSNPN, CDR2 SVGIG (reference sequence). CDR3 amino acids: CAWSVGRRSTDTQYF. The CDR3 DNA sequence: TGTGCCTGGAGCGTTGGGAGGAGAAGCACAGATACGCAGTATTTT.

This clone occurred a few times. This rearrangement joins TRBV2 to TRBJ2-7, with TRBD1 matching over 7 bases. The V segment lost 5 bases and the J segment 0 bases; nucleotides outside the gene matches: 7. This CDR3 region has 15 residues. The germline gives CDR1 SNHLY, CDR2 FYNNEI. CDR3: CASSRDSQSSYEQYF. The CDR3 DNA follows: TGTGCCAGCAGTCGGGACAGCCAGAGCTCCTACGAGCAGTACTTC. Complete variable domain (other parts from reference TRBV2 and TRBJ2-7): EPEVTQTPSHQVTQMGQEVILRCVPISNHLYFYWYRQILGQKVEFLVSFYNNEISEKSEIFDDQFSVERPDGSNFTLKIRSTKLEDSAMYFCASSRDSQSSYEQYFGPGTRLTVT.

The chain is built from TRBV5-6 and TRBJ2-7; 7 nucleotides agree with TRBD1. Trimming cost V 1 base and J 3 bases; bases outside gene matches: 7. This CDR3 comprises 15 residues. Per germline, CDR1 SGHDT and CDR2 YYEEEE. CDR3 residues: CASSLPRAGGYEQYF. For the CDR3, the DNA is TGTGCCAGCAGCTTGCCCCGGGCAGGGGGCTACGAGCAGTACTTC. Together with reference TRBV5-6 and TRBJ2-7, the CDR3 gives the full variable domain: DAGVTQSPTHLIKTRGQQVTLRCSPKSGHDTVSWYQQALGQGPQFIFQYYEEEERQRGNFPDRFSGHQFPNYSSELNVNALLLGDSALYLCASSLPRAGGYEQYFGPGTRLTVT.

This clone appeared a single time. This chain uses TRBV6-1 with TRBJ1-4; tentatively, D is TRBD1 (5 bases). There are 16 residues in the CDR3. Trimming removed 3 bases from V and 5 bases from J, with 16 bases in between. Germline values: CDR1 MNHNS, CDR2 SASEGT. The CDR3 DNA reads as TGTGCCAGCAGTGACTTGATTGGGACGGAGAATGAAAAACTGTTTTTT. Amino acid sequence: CASSDLIGTENEKLFF.

This chain connects TRBV6-1 to TRBJ2-5; 7 bases fit TRBD2. The V and J ends lost 3 bases and 2 bases, in that order; junction bases with no gene match: 15. The length of the CDR3 is 18 residues. Germline V CDR1 and CDR2: MNHNS, SASEGT. DNA of the CDR3: TGTGCCAGCAGTGAGCCCTCCGGGGGGAGGGCCTATCAAGAGACCCAGTACTTC. It codes for CASSEPSGGRAYQETQYF.

Only one count was recorded for this clone. The rearrangement links TRBV6-1 to TRBJ2-1, with 9 bases fitting TRBD2. This CDR3 has 16 amino acids. V was pared by 3 bases and J by 10 bases, with 13 bases of the junction left unmatched. Germline V gene sequence: CDR1 MNHNS, CDR2 SASEGT. CDR3 loop: CASSEVIAGAAGEQFF. The DNA of the CDR3 is TGTGCCAGCAGTGAGGTTATAGCGGGAGCAGCGGGGGAGCAGTTCTTC.

This clone has just one count. V and J are TRBV10-3 and TRBJ2-5, with 11 positions matching TRBD2. Germline V gene data show CDR1 as ENHRY and CDR2 as SYGVKD. There are 15 residues in the CDR3. J lost 5 bases, V lost 7 bases, and 9 bases had no gene match. CDR3 coding DNA: TGTGCCATCAAGACTAGCGGGACGGGCGGGGAGACCCAGTACTTC. Translated: CAIKTSGTGGETQYF.

This chain uses TRBV29-1 with TRBJ2-7; 7 nucleotides align to TRBD2. Trimming at V came to 4 bases and at J to 3 bases, leaving 6 bases not matched to a gene. Germline CDR1 reads SQVTM; CDR2 reads ANQGSEA. This CDR3 has 13 amino acids. In DNA form, the CDR3 reads TGCAGCGTTGGGGGGGAGGGTCTCTACGAGCAGTACTTC. Its protein is CSVGGEGLYEQYF.